The clone carrying this T cell receptor (beta chain) appeared a few times. The target antigen is unknown. The sample originates from a study of cytomegalovirus exposure and HLA in healthy donors. Study-wide background: Genotyping of roughly 400 donors showed that around 85% belonged to the Caucasian-associated ancestry cluster. Overall study findings and caveats: DRB1 showed the most TCR associations and HLA-C the fewest in a later analysis, as rates varied by HLA locus.

PCR involved 60 Vbeta and 13 Jbeta primers. Original handling: In a later analysis, approximately 73 million unique TCR beta chains included roughly 11 million shared by two or more donors. Method: immunoSEQ multiplex PCR; TCRdb's copy keeps in-frame clones and lacks some. The V and J calls and clone size come from that table; D and trimming were worked out from the DNA. The data show some 98,000 clones, around a tenth seen once. Deletions cut 4 bases from V and 7 bases from J, with 14 bases between. Germline CDR1 is LGHNA and CDR2 is YNFKEQ. The CDR3 covers 14 residues. The sample was PBMCs. This TCR derives from a man between 45 and 60 years old in good health and CMV-seropositive. The chain links TRBV4-2 to TRBJ1-5; D is unresolved. This CDR3 is CASSPGITGQPQHF. The CDR3 coding sequence is TGTGCCAGCAGCCCCGGGATCACCGGACAGCCCCAGCATTTT.